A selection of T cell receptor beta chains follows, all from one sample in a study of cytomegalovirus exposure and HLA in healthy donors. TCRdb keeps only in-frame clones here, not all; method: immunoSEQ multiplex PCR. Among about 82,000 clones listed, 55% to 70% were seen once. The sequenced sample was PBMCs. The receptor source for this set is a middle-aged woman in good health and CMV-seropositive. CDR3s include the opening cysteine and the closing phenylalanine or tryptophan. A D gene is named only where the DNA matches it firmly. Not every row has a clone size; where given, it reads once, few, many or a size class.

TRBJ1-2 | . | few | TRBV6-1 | TGTGCCAGCAGGAGGGGGTTGGACTATGGCTACACCTTC | CASRRGLDYGYTF
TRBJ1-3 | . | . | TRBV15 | TGTGCCACCAGCAGAGATTCTCTATCTGAAAACACCATATATTTT | CATSRDSLSENTIYF
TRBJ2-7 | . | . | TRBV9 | TGTGCCAGCAGCACCGGTCCCTCCTCTTACGAGCAGTACTTC | CASSTGPSSYEQYF
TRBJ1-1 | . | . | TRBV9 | TGTGCCAGCACCTTTAGGGAGGGGCTAAACACTGAAGCTTTCTTT | CASTFREGLNTEAFF
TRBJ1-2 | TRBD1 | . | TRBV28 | TGTGCCAGCAGTTTGGAGAGGGGGCGGAACTATGGCTACACCTTC | CASSLERGRNYGYTF
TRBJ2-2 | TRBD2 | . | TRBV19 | TGTGCCAGTAGTATGCCACCGGGACTAGCGGGAGGGCGTATGAGGTACACCGGGGAGCTGTTTTTT | CASSMPPGLAGGRMRYTGELFF
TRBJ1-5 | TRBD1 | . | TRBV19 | TGTGCCAGTAGTATTAGACAGGGGGTACAAGAGCCCCAGCATTTT | CASSIRQGVQEPQHF
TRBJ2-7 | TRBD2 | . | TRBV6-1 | TGTGCCAGCAGTGAACTCGAGGGACTAGCGGGAACCTACGAGCAGTACTTC | CASSELEGLAGTYEQYF
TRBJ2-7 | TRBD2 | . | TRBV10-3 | TGTGCCATCAGTGACCATGGGACTAGCGGGAGTCCCGAGCAGTACTTC | CAISDHGTSGSPEQYF
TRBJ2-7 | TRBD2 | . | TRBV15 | TGTGCCACCAGCAGAGGACTAGCGGAAACCTACGAGCAGTACTTC | CATSRGLAETYEQYF
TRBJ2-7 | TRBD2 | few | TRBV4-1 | TGCGCCAGCAGCCAAGATCTAGCGGGAGGCCCCCTCGAGCAGTACTTC | CASSQDLAGGPLEQYF
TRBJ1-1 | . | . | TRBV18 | TGTGCCAGCTCACGGTACTCTGAGGACACTGAAGCTTTCTTT | CASSRYSEDTEAFF
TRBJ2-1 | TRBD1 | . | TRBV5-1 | TGCGCCAGCAGCTTGTTCCCGGGACAGGGGGATGAGCAGTTCTTC | CASSLFPGQGDEQFF
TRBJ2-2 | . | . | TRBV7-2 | TGTGCCAGCACCCCCGGCGGGGTGAACACCGGGGAGCTGTTTTTT | CASTPGGVNTGELFF
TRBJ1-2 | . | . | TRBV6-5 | TGTGCCAGCAGCCGGACAGCCGAATTCTATGGCTACACCTTC | CASSRTAEFYGYTF
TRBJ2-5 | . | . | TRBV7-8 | TGTGCCAGCAGCTTAGAGGCCAGGGTCCAAGAGACCCAGTACTTC | CASSLEARVQETQYF
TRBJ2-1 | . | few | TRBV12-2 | TGTGCAAGTCGCTTAACCCTGGACAGGTACAATGAGCAGTTCTTC | CASRLTLDRYNEQFF
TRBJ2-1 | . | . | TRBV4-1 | TGCGCCAGCAGCCAAGATCCGGGGTCCAGCTCCTACAATGAGCAGTTCTTC | CASSQDPGSSSYNEQFF
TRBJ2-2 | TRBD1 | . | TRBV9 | TGTGCCAGCAATCGACAGGGGGGAACGCTAGCGGTGAACACCGGGGAGCTGTTTTTT | CASNRQGGTLAVNTGELFF
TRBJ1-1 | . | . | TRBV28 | TGTGCCAGCAGTTTAGTTCAGGGCCCGAACACTGAAGCTTTCTTT | CASSLVQGPNTEAFF
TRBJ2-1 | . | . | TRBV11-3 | TGTGCCAGCAGCTTAAGCGGACTGGCCAATGAGCAGTTCTTC | CASSLSGLANEQFF
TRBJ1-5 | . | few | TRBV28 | TGTGCCAGCAGGGGCCGAAGAACAAGCAATCAGCCCCAGCATTTT | CASRGRRTSNQPQHF
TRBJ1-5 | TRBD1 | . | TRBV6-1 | TGTGCCAGCAGTGAAGGTTACAGGGGAGATCAGCCCCAGCATTTT | CASSEGYRGDQPQHF
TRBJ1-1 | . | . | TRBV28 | TGTGCCAGCAGTCATACACGGGGGAAGGACACTGAAGCTTTCTTT | CASSHTRGKDTEAFF
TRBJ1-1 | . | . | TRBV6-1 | TGTGCCAGCAGCAGGTTGAACACTGAAGCTTTCTTT | CASSRLNTEAFF
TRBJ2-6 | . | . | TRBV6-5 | TGTGCCAGCAGCCGTAGAGGAGCTGGGGCCAACGTCCTGACTTTC | CASSRRGAGANVLTF
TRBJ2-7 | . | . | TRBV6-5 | TGTGCCAGCAGAGTTACCCGGACGGAGCGGCACGAGCAGTACTTC | CASRVTRTERHEQYF
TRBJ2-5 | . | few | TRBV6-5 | TGTGCCAGCAGTTACTCGGGACTCCCAGAGACCCAGTACTTC | CASSYSGLPETQYF
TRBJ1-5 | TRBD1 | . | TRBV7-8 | TGTGCCAGCAGCTCCTGGGACAGAAATCAGCCCCAGCATTTT | CASSSWDRNQPQHF
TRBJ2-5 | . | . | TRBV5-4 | TGTGCCAGCAGCTTGCCGGTCGCCAGAGGAGGAGAGACCCAGTACTTC | CASSLPVARGGETQYF
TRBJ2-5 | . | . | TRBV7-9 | TGTGCCAGCAGCTTATTTGTCAGGGTGGGGGAGACCCAGTACTTC | CASSLFVRVGETQYF
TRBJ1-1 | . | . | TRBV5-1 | TGCGCCAGCAGCTTGGGCGAACTGAACACTGAAGCTTTCTTT | CASSLGELNTEAFF
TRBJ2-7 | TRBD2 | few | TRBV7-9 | TGTGCCAGCAGCCATGGACATAGAGCGGGAGGGGCCTCCTACGAGCAGTACTTC | CASSHGHRAGGASYEQYF
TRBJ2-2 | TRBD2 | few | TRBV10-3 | TGTGCCATCACCAATCTGGGGGAGGGCGGCGGCGGGGAGCTGTTTTTT | CAITNLGEGGGGELFF
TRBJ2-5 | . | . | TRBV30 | TGTGCCTGGAGCGCCGGGGGTCCGGGGACCCAGTACTTC | CAWSAGGPGTQYF
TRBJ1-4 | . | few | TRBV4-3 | TGCGCCAGCAGCCAAGCCGGGGGATCTAATGAAAAACTGTTTTTT | CASSQAGGSNEKLFF
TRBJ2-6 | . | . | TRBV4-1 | TGCGCCAGCAGCCAAGACAGGCGAAACTCTGGGGCCAACGTCCTGACTTTC | CASSQDRRNSGANVLTF
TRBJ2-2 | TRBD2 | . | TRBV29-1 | TGCAGCGTTGGGGGAGGGGGACTAGCGGGAGGGCCCGAAGGGGAGCTGTTTTTT | CSVGGGGLAGGPEGELFF
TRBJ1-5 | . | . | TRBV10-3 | TGTGCCATCAGTGAGATTGAGGGGGGCAATCAGCCCCAGCATTTT | CAISEIEGGNQPQHF
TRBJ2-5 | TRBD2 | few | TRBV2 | TGTGCCAGCAGTGATTTAGCGGGAGCAGAGACCCAGTACTTC | CASSDLAGAETQYF
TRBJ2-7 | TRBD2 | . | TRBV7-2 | TGTGCCAGCAGCTTAGGAGGACTAGCGGGATCCTACGAGCAGTACTTC | CASSLGGLAGSYEQYF
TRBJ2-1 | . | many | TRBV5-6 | TGTGCCAGCAGCTTGGAACAGGTCTCCTACAATGAGCAGTTCTTC | CASSLEQVSYNEQFF
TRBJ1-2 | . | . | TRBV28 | TGTGCCAGCAGTCCAGGGGTACATGGCTACACCTTC | CASSPGVHGYTF
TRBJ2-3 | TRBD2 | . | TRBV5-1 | TGCGCCAGCAGCTCTTCGCTAGCGGGAGGGACCACAGATACGCAGTATTTT | CASSSSLAGGTTDTQYF
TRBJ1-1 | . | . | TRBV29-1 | TGCAGCGCCCCAGAGGGAACTGAAGCTTTCTTT | CSAPEGTEAFF
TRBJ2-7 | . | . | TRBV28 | TGTGCCAGCAGTATTATGACAGCCTCCTACGAGCAGTACTTC | CASSIMTASYEQYF
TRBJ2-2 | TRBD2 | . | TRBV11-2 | TGTGCCAGCAGCTCCCGGGGGGGCGGGGAGCTGTTTTTT | CASSSRGGGELFF
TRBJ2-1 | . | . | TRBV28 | TGTGCCAGCAGTTTGAGGTACAATGAGCAGTTCTTC | CASSLRYNEQFF